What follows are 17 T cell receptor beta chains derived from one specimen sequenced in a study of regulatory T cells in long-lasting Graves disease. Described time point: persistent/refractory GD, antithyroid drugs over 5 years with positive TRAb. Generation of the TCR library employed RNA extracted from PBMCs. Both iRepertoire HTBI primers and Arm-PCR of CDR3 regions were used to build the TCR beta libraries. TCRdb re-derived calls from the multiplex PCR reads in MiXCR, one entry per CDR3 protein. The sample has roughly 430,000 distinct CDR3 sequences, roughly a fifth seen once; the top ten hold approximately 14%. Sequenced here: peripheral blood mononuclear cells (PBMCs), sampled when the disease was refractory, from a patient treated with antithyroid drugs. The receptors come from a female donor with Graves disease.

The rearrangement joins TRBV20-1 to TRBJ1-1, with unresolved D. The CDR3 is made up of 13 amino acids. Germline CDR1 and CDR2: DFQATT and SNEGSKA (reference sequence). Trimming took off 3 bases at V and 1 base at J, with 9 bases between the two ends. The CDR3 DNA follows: TGCAGTGCTAGTACGCGGTCGAACACTGAAGCTTTCTTT. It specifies CSASTRSNTEAFF.

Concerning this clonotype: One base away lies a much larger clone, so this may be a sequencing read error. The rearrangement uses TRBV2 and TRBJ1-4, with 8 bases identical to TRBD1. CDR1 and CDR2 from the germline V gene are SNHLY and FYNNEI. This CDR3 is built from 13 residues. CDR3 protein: CASKGTGGEKLLF. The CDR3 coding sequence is TGTGCCAGCAAAGGAACAGGGGGTGAAAAACTGCTTTTT.

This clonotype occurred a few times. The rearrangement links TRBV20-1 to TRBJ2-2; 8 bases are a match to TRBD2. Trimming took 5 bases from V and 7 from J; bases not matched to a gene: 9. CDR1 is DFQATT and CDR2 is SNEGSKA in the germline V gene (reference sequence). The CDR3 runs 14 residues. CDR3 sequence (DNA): TGCAGTGCTGCCTTGACTAGCGCACACGGGGAGCTGTTTTTT. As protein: CSAALTSAHGELFF.

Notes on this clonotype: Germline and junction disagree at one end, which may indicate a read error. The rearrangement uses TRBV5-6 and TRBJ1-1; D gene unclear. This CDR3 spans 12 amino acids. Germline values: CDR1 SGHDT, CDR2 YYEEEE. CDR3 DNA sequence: TGTGCCACCAGCTTAGGTGGCACTGAAGTTTTCTTT. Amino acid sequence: CATSLGGTEVFF. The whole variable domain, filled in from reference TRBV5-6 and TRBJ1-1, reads DAGVTQSPTHLIKTRGQQVTLRCSPKSGHDTVSWYQQALGQGPQFIFQYYEEEERQRGNFPDRFSGHQFPNYSSELNVNALLLGDSALYLCATSLGGTEVFFGQGTRLTVV.

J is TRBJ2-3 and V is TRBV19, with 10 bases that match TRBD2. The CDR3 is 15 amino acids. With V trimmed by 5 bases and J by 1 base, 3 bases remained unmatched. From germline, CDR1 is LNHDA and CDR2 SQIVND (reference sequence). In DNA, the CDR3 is TGTGCCAGTAGTTCTAGCGGGAGTCGCACAGATACGCAGTATTTT. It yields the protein CASSSSGSRTDTQYF.

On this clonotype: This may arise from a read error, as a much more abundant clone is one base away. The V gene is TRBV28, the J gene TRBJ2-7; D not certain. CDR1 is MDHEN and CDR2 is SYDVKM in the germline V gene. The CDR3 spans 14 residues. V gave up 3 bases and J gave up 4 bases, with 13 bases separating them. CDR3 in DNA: TGTGCCAGCAGTTTGGCCACCTTTGGATACGAGCAGTACTTC. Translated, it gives CASSLATFGYEQYF.

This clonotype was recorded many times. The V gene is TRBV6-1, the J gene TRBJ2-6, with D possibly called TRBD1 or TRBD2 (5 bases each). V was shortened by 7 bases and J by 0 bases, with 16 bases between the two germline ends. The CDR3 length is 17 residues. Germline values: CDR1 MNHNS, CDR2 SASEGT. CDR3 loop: CASTLKGRISGANVLTF. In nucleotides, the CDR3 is TGTGCCAGCACTCTGAAGGGACGGATCTCTGGGGCCAACGTCCTGACTTTC.

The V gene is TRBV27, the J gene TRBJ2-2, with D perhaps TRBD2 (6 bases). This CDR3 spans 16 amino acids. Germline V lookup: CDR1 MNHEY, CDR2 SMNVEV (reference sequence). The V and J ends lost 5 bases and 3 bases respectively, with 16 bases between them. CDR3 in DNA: TGTGCCAGCAGTCTCCTGGGCAGCGGGTACACCGGGGAGCTGTTTTTT. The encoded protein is CASSLLGSGYTGELFF.

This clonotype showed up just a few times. CDR3: CASSSDRVTYNEQFF. DNA of the CDR3: TGTGCCAGCAGTTCGGACAGGGTCACCTACAATGAGCAGTTCTTC. The rearrangement uses TRBV28 and TRBJ2-1; 8 nucleotides align to TRBD1. The CDR3 runs 15 residues. V lost 4 bases to trimming and J lost 2 bases; unmatched junction nucleotides: 4. From germline, CDR1 is MDHEN and CDR2 SYDVKM.

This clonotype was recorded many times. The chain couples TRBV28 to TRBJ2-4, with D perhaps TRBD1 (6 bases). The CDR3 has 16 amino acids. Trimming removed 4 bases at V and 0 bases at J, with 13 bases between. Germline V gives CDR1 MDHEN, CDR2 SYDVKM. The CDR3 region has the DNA TGTGCCAGCAGTTATGGGACACAACTAGCCAAAAACATTCAGTACTTC. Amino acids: CASSYGTQLAKNIQYF. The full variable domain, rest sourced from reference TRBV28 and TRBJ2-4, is DVKVTQSSRYLVKRTGEKVFLECVQDMDHENMFWYRQDPGLGLRLIYFSYDVKMKEKGDIPEGYSVSREKKERFSLILESASTNQTSMYLCASSYGTQLAKNIQYFGAGTRLSVL.

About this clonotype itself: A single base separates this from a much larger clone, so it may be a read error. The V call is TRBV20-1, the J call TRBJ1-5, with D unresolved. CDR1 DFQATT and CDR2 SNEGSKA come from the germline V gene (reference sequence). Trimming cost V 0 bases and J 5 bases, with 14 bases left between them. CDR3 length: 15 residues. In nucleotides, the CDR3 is TGCAGTGCTAGAGATAGGGTGATGAGCGATCAGCCCCAGCATTTT. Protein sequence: CSARDRVMSDQPQHF.

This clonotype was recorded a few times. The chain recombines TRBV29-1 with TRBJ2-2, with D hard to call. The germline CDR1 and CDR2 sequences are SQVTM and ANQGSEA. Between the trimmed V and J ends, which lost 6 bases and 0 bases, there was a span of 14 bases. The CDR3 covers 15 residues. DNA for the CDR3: TGCAGCGTCGAGACGGGCTACTCGAACACCGGGGAGCTGTTTTTT. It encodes CSVETGYSNTGELFF.

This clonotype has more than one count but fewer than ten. CDR3 amino acids: CASSLHAQSNQPQHF. The CDR3 region has the DNA TGTGCCAGCAGTTTACACGCGCAAAGCAATCAGCCCCAGCATTTT. J is TRBJ1-5 and V is TRBV27, with no clear D. V was cut by 2 bases and J by 1 base, with 9 bases left in between. Germline V gene data show CDR1 as MNHEY and CDR2 as SMNVEV (reference sequence). The CDR3 has 15 amino acids.

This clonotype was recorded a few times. This CDR3 reads CASSLGPGRGEAYEQYF. Here the CDR3 DNA reads TGTGCCAGCAGTTTGGGCCCCGGCAGGGGGGAGGCCTACGAGCAGTACTTC. J is TRBJ2-7 and V is TRBV27, with D maybe TRBD1 (7 bases). Germline CDR1 MNHEY, CDR2 SMNVEV (reference sequence). The CDR3 loop spans 17 amino acids. V gave up 3 bases and J gave up 2 bases, with 20 bases separating them.

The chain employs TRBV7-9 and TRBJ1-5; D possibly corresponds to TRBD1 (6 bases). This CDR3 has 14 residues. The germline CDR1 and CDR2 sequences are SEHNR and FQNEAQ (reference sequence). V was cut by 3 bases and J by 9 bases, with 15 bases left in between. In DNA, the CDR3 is TGTGCCAGCAGCTTCGAACAGGGAAGGGGGCCCCAGCATTTT. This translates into CASSFEQGRGPQHF.

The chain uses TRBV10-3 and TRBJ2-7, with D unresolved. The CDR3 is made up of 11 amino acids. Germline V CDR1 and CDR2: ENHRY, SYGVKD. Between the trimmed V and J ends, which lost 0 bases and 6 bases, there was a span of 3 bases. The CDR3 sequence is CAISESREQYF. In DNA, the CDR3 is TGTGCCATCAGTGAGTCCCGCGAGCAGTACTTC.

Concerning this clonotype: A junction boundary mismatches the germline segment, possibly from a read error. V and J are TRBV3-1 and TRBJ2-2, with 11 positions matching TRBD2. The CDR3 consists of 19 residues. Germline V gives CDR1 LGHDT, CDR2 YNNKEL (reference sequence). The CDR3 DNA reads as TGTGCCAACAGCCAAGATACGGGACTAGCGGTTATGAACACCGGGGAGCTGTTTTTT. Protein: CANSQDTGLAVMNTGELFF.